The 4 T cell receptor beta chains presented below share a single source sample, sequenced in a study of control samples from healthy donors and cancer patients. Generated by immunoSEQ multiplex PCR, the TCRdb table keeps only in-frame clones and is missing some. The data show roughly 100,000 clones, with around 82% seen just once and 13% held by the top ten. The sequenced material came from blood. These receptors were obtained from a woman aged 50 to 65 in good health.

This chain connects TRBV10-3 to TRBJ2-7, with 7 bases fitting TRBD2. Germline trimming cut 1 base from V and 6 bases from J; bases unmatched to any gene: 9. Germline CDR1 and CDR2: ENHRY and SYGVKD. This CDR3 spans 15 amino acids. The CDR3 region is CAISELQRGLSEQYF. The DNA of the CDR3 is TGTGCCATCAGTGAGTTGCAGCGGGGCCTATCCGAGCAGTACTTC.

The chain combines TRBV11-3 with TRBJ2-3; perhaps TRBD2 as D (5 bases). CDR1 and CDR2 from the germline V gene are SGHNT and YENEEA. V lost 4 bases and J lost 2, with 10 bases in between. CDR3 length: 14 residues. The DNA for the CDR3 is TGTGCCAGCAGCTGGCGGGCCGTCACAGATACGCAGTATTTT. This codes for CASSWRAVTDTQYF.

This chain connects TRBV7-9 to TRBJ1-3; D is ambiguous. In germline, CDR1 is SEHNR, CDR2 FQNEAQ (reference sequence). CDR3 length: 16 amino acids. The V end lost 1 base, the J end lost 0 bases, and 10 bases lay between the germline ends. CDR3 sequence reads: CASSLVVPNSGNTIYF. CDR3 DNA sequence: TGTGCCAGCAGCTTAGTTGTTCCGAACTCTGGAAACACCATATATTTT.

The CDR3 nucleotides are TGTGCCAGCAGCTACGGGACTAGCGGCATTGACGAGCAGTACTTC. This encodes CASSYGTSGIDEQYF. J is TRBJ2-7 and V is TRBV7-8; TRBD2 agrees at 11 bases. V trimming: 4 bases; J trimming: 5 bases; junction bases outside the gene matches: 7. Germline CDR1 reads SGHVS; CDR2 reads FQNEAQ. The CDR3 totals 15 residues.